Shown below are 16 T cell receptor beta chains from a single sample sequenced in a study of CD8 T cells in Susac syndrome. RNA amounts of roughly 0.5 to 1 ug underwent reverse transcription with random hexamers. MiXCR was run by TCRdb on the immunoSEQ multiplex PCR reads, yielding one entry per CDR3 protein. The sample holds about 120,000 distinct CDR3 sequences, around 90% seen once. The sample taken for sequencing was CD4+ T cells from PBMCs. The receptors come from a human donor in good health.

The chain links TRBV20-1 to TRBJ2-1; 8 nucleotides match TRBD1. From germline, CDR1 is DFQATT and CDR2 SNEGSKA (reference sequence). The junction had 11 bases not matched to a gene; V was cut back by 2 bases and J by 5 bases. The CDR3 runs 16 residues. The CDR3 DNA sequence: TGCAGTGCTAGACTCCTCCTGGGACAGGCGAACAATGAGCAGTTCTTC. As protein: CSARLLLGQANNEQFF.

The rearrangement joins TRBV5-5 to TRBJ2-3, with D perhaps TRBD1 (5 bases). This CDR3 contains 14 residues. The V gene lost 0 bases and the J gene lost 5 bases, with 10 bases spanning the gap. CDR1 SGHKS and CDR2 YYEKEE come from the germline V gene (reference sequence). The CDR3 coding sequence is TGTGCCAGCAGCTTGGTGGACAAAGGAGATACGCAGTATTTT. Its protein is CASSLVDKGDTQYF.

The chain is built from TRBV7-2 and TRBJ1-4; 9 bases agree with TRBD1. The CDR3 covers 15 residues. V gave up 5 bases and J gave up 8 bases; unmatched junction bases: 9. Germline CDR1 is SGHTA and CDR2 is FQGNSA. In DNA form, the CDR3 reads TGTGCCAGCAGCCCCACCGGACAGGGGACCGAAAAACTGTTTTTT. It encodes CASSPTGQGTEKLFF.

The chain joins TRBV29-1 to TRBJ2-1; 9 bases match TRBD1. The CDR3 sequence is 14 residues long. Trimming took 7 bases from V and 1 from J; bases not matched to a gene: 5. Germline-derived CDR1 and CDR2 are SQVTM and ANQGSEA. In nucleotides, the CDR3 is TGCAGCGGGGGGACAGGGATTTCCTACAATGAGCAGTTCTTC. This sequence encodes CSGGTGISYNEQFF.

This clonotype came up once. The chain combines TRBV5-6 with TRBJ2-1; no firm D call. The germline V and J ends were trimmed by 0 bases and 3 bases, with 10 bases remaining between them. This CDR3 has 15 residues. Germline CDR1 and CDR2: SGHDT and YYEEEE. The CDR3 spells CASSLERNNYNEQFF. The CDR3 DNA reads TGTGCCAGCAGCTTGGAAAGGAACAACTACAATGAGCAGTTCTTC.

The V call is TRBV20-1, the J call TRBJ2-2; TRBD2 matches 7 bases. Trimming took 5 bases from V and 3 from J; bases not matched to a gene: 3. CDR1 is DFQATT and CDR2 is SNEGSKA in the germline V gene (reference sequence). This CDR3 is built from 13 residues. The CDR3 protein is CSASGGYTGELFF. In DNA, the CDR3 is TGCAGTGCTTCCGGGGGGTACACCGGGGAGCTGTTTTTT.

This chain connects TRBV20-1 to TRBJ2-1; D not certain. Trimming stripped 6 bases from V and 9 bases from J, with 24 bases between. Looked up from germline, CDR1 is DFQATT and CDR2 is SNEGSKA (reference sequence). The CDR3 totals 15 residues. CDR3 sequence (DNA): TGCAGTGCCCGGAAGGATGGGCGAAATTTTGGTGAGCAGTTCTTC. As protein: CSARKDGRNFGEQFF.

The V gene is TRBV6-1, the J gene TRBJ2-1; 9 positions match TRBD1. Germline CDR1 is MNHNS and CDR2 is SASEGT. V lost 5 bases to trimming and J lost 3 bases; unmatched junction nucleotides: 8. The CDR3 consists of 16 residues. CDR3 DNA: TGTGCCAGCAGTACCGGACAGGGGCAGGTCTACAATGAGCAGTTCTTC. This gives the protein CASSTGQGQVYNEQFF.

V usage is TRBV9 and J usage is TRBJ1-1; D is unresolved. V was shortened by 3 bases and J by 6 bases, with 15 bases between the two germline ends. This CDR3 region has 14 residues. Germline loops: CDR1 SGDLS, CDR2 YYNGEE. Here the CDR3 DNA reads TGTGCCAGCAGCGACGGACCCGGACGGCCTGAAGCTTTCTTT. It specifies CASSDGPGRPEAFF.

V usage is TRBV5-6 and J usage is TRBJ2-1, with TRBD2 identical over 9 bases. The CDR3 has 13 amino acids. J lost 7 bases, V lost 4 bases, and 3 bases had no gene match. CDR1 and CDR2 from the germline V gene are SGHDT and YYEEEE. The CDR3 DNA sequence: TGTGCCAGCAGCCCTAGCGGGAATAATGAGCAGTTCTTC. Amino acid sequence: CASSPSGNNEQFF.

The chain combines TRBV5-6 with TRBJ2-3; D is unclear. V was cut by 0 bases and J by 7 bases, with 9 bases left in between. CDR3 length: 13 amino acids. The germline V gene has CDR1 SGHDT and CDR2 YYEEEE. For the CDR3, the DNA is TGTGCCAGCAGCTTGGCCGAAGGGAATACGCAGTATTTT. Its protein product is CASSLAEGNTQYF. The entire variable domain, with the rest obtained from reference TRBV5-6 and TRBJ2-3, is as follows: DAGVTQSPTHLIKTRGQQVTLRCSPKSGHDTVSWYQQALGQGPQFIFQYYEEEERQRGNFPDRFSGHQFPNYSSELNVNALLLGDSALYLCASSLAEGNTQYFGPGTRLTVL.

This sequence joins TRBV7-3 and TRBJ2-1; D is possibly TRBD2 (6 bases). Germline-derived CDR1 and CDR2 are SGHTA and FQGTGA. With 5 bases removed from V and 1 base from J, the gap between germline ends came to 27 bases. The CDR3 is 20 residues long. The CDR3 loop reads CASSLNPGGVAVESYNEQFF. DNA for the CDR3: TGTGCCAGCAGCCTTAATCCCGGCGGGGTAGCAGTGGAGTCCTACAATGAGCAGTTCTTC.

This clonotype was detected only once. The rearrangement joins TRBV12-3 or TRBV12-4 to TRBJ1-1, with 8 bases identical to TRBD1. There are 14 residues in the CDR3. Unmatched junction bases numbered 5, after V lost 3 bases and J lost 5 bases. CDR3 sequence reads: CASSFPTGETEAFF. The DNA of the CDR3 is TGTGCCAGCAGTTTCCCGACAGGGGAAACTGAAGCTTTCTTT.

The chain couples TRBV5-5 to TRBJ1-2; D is uncertain. Germline assignment: CDR1 SGHKS and CDR2 YYEKEE (reference sequence). Trimming took off 4 bases at V and 2 bases at J, with 18 bases between the two ends. The CDR3 contains 16 residues. CDR3 nucleotide sequence: TGTGCCAGCAGCCAAGAACCGGGCCGATGGAACTATGGCTACACCTTC. Residues: CASSQEPGRWNYGYTF.

V is TRBV27 and J is TRBJ2-3; D is undetermined. The V and J ends lost 2 bases and 0 bases respectively, with 6 bases between them. Germline assignment: CDR1 MNHEY and CDR2 SMNVEV (reference sequence). The CDR3 runs to 14 residues. CDR3 loop: CASSLTRSTDTQYF. CDR3 sequence (DNA): TGTGCCAGCAGTTTAACCCGAAGCACAGATACGCAGTATTTT.

The genes are TRBV19 and TRBJ1-5, with 9 bases fitting TRBD1. The CDR3 sequence is 14 residues long. Trimming took 4 bases from V and 6 from J; bases not matched to a gene: 4. Per the germline V gene, CDR1 is LNHDA and CDR2 is SQIVND (reference sequence). The CDR3 protein is CASSTKTGGQPQHF. The CDR3 DNA follows: TGTGCCAGTAGTACCAAGACAGGGGGTCAGCCCCAGCATTTT.